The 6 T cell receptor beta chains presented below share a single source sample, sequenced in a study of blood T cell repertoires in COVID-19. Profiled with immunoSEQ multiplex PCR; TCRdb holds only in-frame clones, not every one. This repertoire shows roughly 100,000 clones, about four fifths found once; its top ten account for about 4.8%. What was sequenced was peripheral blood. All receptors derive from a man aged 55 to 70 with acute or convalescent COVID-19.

CDR3 sequence reads: CASSLGLMNTEAFF. CDR3 coding DNA: TGTGCCAGCAGCTTAGGACTAATGAACACTGAAGCTTTCTTT. This chain uses TRBV7-9 with TRBJ1-1; D uncertain. CDR3 length: 14 amino acids. V was pared by 1 base and J by 0 bases, with 6 bases between. The germline V gene encodes CDR1 SEHNR and CDR2 FQNEAQ (reference sequence).

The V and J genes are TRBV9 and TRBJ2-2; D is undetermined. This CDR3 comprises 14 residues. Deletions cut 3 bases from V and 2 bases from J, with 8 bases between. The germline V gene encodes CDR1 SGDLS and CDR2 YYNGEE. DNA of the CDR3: TGTGCCAGCAGCGACCCGAGAAACACCGGGGAGCTGTTTTTT. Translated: CASSDPRNTGELFF.

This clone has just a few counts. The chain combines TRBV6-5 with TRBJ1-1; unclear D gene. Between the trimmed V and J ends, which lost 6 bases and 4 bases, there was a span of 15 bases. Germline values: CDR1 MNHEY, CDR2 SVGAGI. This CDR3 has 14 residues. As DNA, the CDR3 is TGTGCCAGCAGCGCCCCCGCCTGGAGCACTGAAGCTTTCTTT. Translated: CASSAPAWSTEAFF.

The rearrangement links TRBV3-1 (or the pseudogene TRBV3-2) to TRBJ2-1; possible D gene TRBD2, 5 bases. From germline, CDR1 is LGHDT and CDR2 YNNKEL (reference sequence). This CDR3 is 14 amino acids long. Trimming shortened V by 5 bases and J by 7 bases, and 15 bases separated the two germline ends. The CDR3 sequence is CASSARVSGNEQFF. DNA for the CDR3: TGTGCCAGCAGCGCACGCGTATCGGGGAATGAGCAGTTCTTC.

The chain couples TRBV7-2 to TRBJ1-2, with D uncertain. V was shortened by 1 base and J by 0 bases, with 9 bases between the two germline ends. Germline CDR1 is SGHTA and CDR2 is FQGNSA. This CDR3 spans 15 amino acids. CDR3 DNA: TGTGCCAGCAGCTTAGGGTCCGCTACTAACTATGGCTACACCTTC. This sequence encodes CASSLGSATNYGYTF.

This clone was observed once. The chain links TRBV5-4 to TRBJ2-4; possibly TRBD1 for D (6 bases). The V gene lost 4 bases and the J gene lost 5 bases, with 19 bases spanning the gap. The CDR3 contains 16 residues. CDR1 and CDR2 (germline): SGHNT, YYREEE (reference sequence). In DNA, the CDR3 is TGTGCCAGCAGCCCCTTTTGGGGGCGCGGTGAAAACATTCAGTACTTC. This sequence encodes CASSPFWGRGENIQYF.